The clone carrying this T cell receptor (beta chain) was picked up a small number of times. Its antigen is undetermined. The data belong to a study of identical twins. Germline CDR1 and CDR2: SGHTA and FQGNSA. The CDR3 consists of 17 residues. V was shortened by 2 bases and J by 1 base, with 15 bases between the two germline ends. TCRdb re-analysed the 5' RACE reads in MiXCR, keeping a single row per CDR3 protein. The sample has fewer than 800,000 distinct CDR3 sequences; about 7.6% are singletons. Study results and limitations: Conclusions leaned on cross-sectional statistical analysis and did not track the same donors over time.

The same data also went into a second study, on yellow fever vaccine responses in identical twins.

What was sequenced was PBMCs. The clonotype was recovered from a woman younger than 35 in good health. V usage is TRBV7-2 and J usage is TRBJ2-1; possibly TRBD1 or TRBD2 for D (7 bases each). The DNA of the CDR3 is TGTGCCAGCAGCTTATTTTTCAGGGGGGGGTCCTACAATGAGCAGTTCTTC. This codes for CASSLFFRGGSYNEQFF.